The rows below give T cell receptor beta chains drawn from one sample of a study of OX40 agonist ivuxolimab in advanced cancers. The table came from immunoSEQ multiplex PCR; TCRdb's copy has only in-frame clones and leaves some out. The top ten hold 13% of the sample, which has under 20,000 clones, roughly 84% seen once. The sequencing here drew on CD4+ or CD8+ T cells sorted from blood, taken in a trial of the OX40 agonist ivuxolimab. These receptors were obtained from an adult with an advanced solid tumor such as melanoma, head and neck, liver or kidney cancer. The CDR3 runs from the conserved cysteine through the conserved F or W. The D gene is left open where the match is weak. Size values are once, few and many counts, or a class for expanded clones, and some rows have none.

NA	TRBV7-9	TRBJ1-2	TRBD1	TGTGCCAGCAGCTGGGGACAGGCCCCCGTCTATGGCTACACCTTC	CASSWGQAPVYGYTF
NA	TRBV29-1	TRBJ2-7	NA	TGCAGCGTTGAATCTCTAGGGGGGGACGAGCAGTACTTC	CSVESLGGDEQYF
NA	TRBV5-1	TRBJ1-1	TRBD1	TGCGCCAGCAGCTCGGGACAGCCGAACACTGAAGCTTTCTTT	CASSSGQPNTEAFF
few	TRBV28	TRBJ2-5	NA	TGTGCCAGCAGCCCTAGATTGGGGGCCCAGTACTTC	CASSPRLGAQYF
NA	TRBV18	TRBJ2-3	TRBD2	TGTGCCAGCTCGCTCGGACTAGCCCAAGATACGCAGTATTTT	CASSLGLAQDTQYF
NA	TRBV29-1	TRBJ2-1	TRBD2	TGCAGCGTCCAACATGGGACTAGCGGGACTGATTTCCAGTTCTTC	CSVQHGTSGTDFQFF
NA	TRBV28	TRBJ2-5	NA	TGTGCCAGCAGTGGGGAGTCAGCGGGTGATCTTCAGACCCAGTACTTC	CASSGESAGDLQTQYF
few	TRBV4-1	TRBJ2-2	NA	TGCGCCAGCAGCCTCAACGGCAGGGAGCTGTTTTTT	CASSLNGRELFF
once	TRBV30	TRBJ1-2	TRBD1	TGTGCCTGGAGTGTACAGACAGGGGGCTTAACCTTC	CAWSVQTGGLTF
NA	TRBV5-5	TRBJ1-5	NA	TGTGCCAGCAGCTTAGGGCGGGTCGGTCAGCCCCAGCATTTT	CASSLGRVGQPQHF
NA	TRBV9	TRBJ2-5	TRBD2	TGTGCCAGCAGCGGGGGACTAGCGCGAGAGACCCAGTACTTC	CASSGGLARETQYF
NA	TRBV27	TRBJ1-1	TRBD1	TGTGCCAGCAGTGGACAGGTTTTAACTGAAGCTTTCTTT	CASSGQVLTEAFF
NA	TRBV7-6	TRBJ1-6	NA	TGTGCCAGCAGCCCCACGGTTGGACGGATTTATAATTCACCCCTCCACTTT	CASSPTVGRIYNSPLHF
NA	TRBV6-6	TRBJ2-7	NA	TGTGCCAGCAGTCATCCCGGTTACGAGCAGTACTTC	CASSHPGYEQYF